This TCR beta chain was found in a study of blood T cell repertoires in COVID-19 (dated by TCRdb to 2020 to 2021). Broadly, across the study: Samples from collaborators originated in the United States, Italy and Spain and spanned both the acute and convalescent phases of COVID-19. The material from the prospective study consisted of cDNA or gDNA derived from T cells, B-cell-depleted T cells, or PBMCs. The dataset comprised deeply sampled blood TCRbeta repertoires from subjects exposed to, actively infected with, or recovered from COVID-19. The repertoires were released in a freely available public database meant as a resource for research on the immune response to SARS-CoV-2. The samples were drawn from two sources: the first 160 participants of the ongoing ImmuneRACE study, and 1,000 to 1,500 subjects contributed by 6 global collaborators. Sample metadata almost always included a de-identified subject ID, COVID-19 status, age in years and sex. Where available, HLA class I and class II types were taken from metadata supplied by the sample provider and were not determined by assay-based typing.

The immunoSEQ Assay, a bias-controlled multiplex PCR, was used to amplify TCRbeta CDR3 regions from genomic DNA. The published analysis was carried out like this. Within the assay, amplification of reference gene primers was used to estimate how many nucleated cells each sample contained. To quantify the absolute abundance of each unique TCRbeta CDR3 rearrangement, sequence reads were collapsed and filtered. For each sample, productive Simpson clonality was calculated by taking the square root of Simpson's diversity index across productive rearrangements. TCRdb provides this immuneACCESS table in a form limited to in-frame rearrangements. Some clones are lacking; in checked studies, under half of them reflect an unresolved V gene, and why the rest are absent is not known. V, J and clone size derive from that table, while D and trimming were established from the DNA sequence. The sample table shows 160,000 or so clones, and 80% to 90% are seen once. Roughly 8% of the sample is taken by the ten largest.

The research as a whole found: The quantity of clinical and demographic metadata differed by source and by participant and was supplied without curation.

Clipping removes 1 base from V and 6 bases from J, with 2 as the unmatched junction base count. The CDR3 numbers 14 residues from cysteine through phenylalanine. The only DNA kept is the CDR3, 42 bases in frame from the first base. Sequences MGHRA (CDR1) and YSYEKL (CDR2) are obtained from the germline V gene. Enrolling through a virtual design, the prospective study's participants ranged in age from roughly 18 to 95 years and lived across roughly 24 United States geographic areas. In the prospective study, cohorts were assigned on the basis of participant-reported clinical history obtained from a screening survey and a study questionnaire. Recovered participants in ImmuneRACE Cohort 3 were defined by two consecutive negative NP/OP PCR tests, clearance by a healthcare professional, or resolution of symptoms. Each participant in the prospective study had whole blood, serum and a nasopharyngeal or oropharyngeal swab collected by mobile phlebotomists. Prospective study participants could optionally give additional blood draws and questionnaires over an approximately two-month period. Before DNA extraction, prospective study blood samples were shipped either frozen or at room temperature.

With respect to this clone: Its antigen remains unidentified. No base-level quality is on record; no much larger clone is a single base apart.

This receptor was obtained from a woman aged 45-60 years who had recovered from COVID-19. Material: PBMCs or T cells enriched from blood (not recorded which). Recombination linked TRBV4-1 to TRBJ1-2; a stretch of 10 junction bases matches TRBD1. The CDR3 has the sequence CASSQGQGADGYTF. The nucleotide sequence reads TGCGCCAGCAGCCAAGGACAGGGGGCCGATGGCTACACCTTC.